These 26 T cell receptor beta chains were all obtained from the same sample, sequenced in a study of blood T cell repertoires in COVID-19. Here immunoSEQ multiplex PCR was the method, and the copy in TCRdb shows in-frame clones only, minus some. Among under 200,000 clones listed, 88% were seen once. The sequenced sample was peripheral blood. The receptor source for this set is a man younger than 35 with active or convalescent COVID-19.

V is TRBV25-1 and J is TRBJ2-7, with 7 bases lining up with TRBD1. The junction had 10 bases not matched to a gene; V was cut back by 4 bases and J by 1 base. The CDR3 spans 16 residues. Germline V gene data show CDR1 as MGHDK and CDR2 as SYGVNS. CDR3 bases: TGTGCCAGCAGTGCCACCGGGACAGCCGTATCCTACGAGCAGTACTTC. The encoded protein is CASSATGTAVSYEQYF.

This chain connects TRBV15 to TRBJ1-3; perhaps TRBD1 as D (5 bases). V lost 0 bases, J lost 7 bases, and 7 bases lay in between. This CDR3 has 13 amino acids. Germline loops: CDR1 LNHNV, CDR2 YYDKDF (reference sequence). In nucleotides, the CDR3 is TGTGCCACCAGCAGAGATCGGGGGAACACCATATATTTT. Protein sequence: CATSRDRGNTIYF. Variable domain in full (rest from reference TRBV15 and TRBJ1-3): DAMVIQNPRYQVTQFGKPVTLSCSQTLNHNVMYWYQQKSSQAPKLLFHYYDKDFNNEADTPDNFQSRRPNTSFCFLDIRSPGLGDTAMYLCATSRDRGNTIYFGEGSWLTVV.

This chain links TRBV29-1 with TRBJ2-5, with D unresolved. The germline CDR1 and CDR2 sequences are SQVTM and ANQGSEA. The CDR3 is 11 amino acids. With 3 bases removed from V and 5 bases from J, the gap between germline ends came to 7 bases. CDR3 bases: TGCAGCGTTGATTCACGGGAGACCCAGTACTTC. This gives the protein CSVDSRETQYF.

This clone was recorded once. The chain has TRBV6-1 and TRBJ2-3; 8 bases are shared with TRBD1. This CDR3 contains 15 residues. Germline V lookup: CDR1 MNHNS, CDR2 SASEGT. J gave up 2 bases and V 3 bases, and 4 bases lay outside the gene matches. The DNA for the CDR3 is TGTGCCAGCAGTGAGTCGGGACAGGACACAGATACGCAGTATTTT. Translated, it gives CASSESGQDTDTQYF.

This sequence joins TRBV27 and TRBJ2-1, with a tentative D call TRBD2 (5 bases). The CDR3 runs 13 residues. V shed 5 bases and J shed 7 bases, with 12 bases lying between them. Germline lookup yields CDR1 MNHEY and CDR2 SMNVEV (reference sequence). This CDR3 reads CASSRTTGNEQFF. The CDR3 DNA follows: TGTGCCAGCAGTCGGACGACGGGGAATGAGCAGTTCTTC.

V gene TRBV10-3 combines with J gene TRBJ1-2; TRBD1 aligns across 9 bases. V dropped 6 bases and J dropped 1; count of bases not matched to a gene: 6. The CDR3 contains 15 residues. Germline lookup yields CDR1 ENHRY and CDR2 SYGVKD. CDR3 amino acids: CAISKDRGHNYGYTF. The CDR3, as DNA: TGTGCCATCAGCAAGGACAGGGGCCATAACTATGGCTACACCTTC.

The chain is built from TRBV7-9 and TRBJ1-2; 8 bases line up with TRBD1. Trimming removed 8 bases from V and 8 bases from J; junction bases left unmatched: 16. The CDR3 runs 15 residues. The germline CDR1 and CDR2 sequences are SEHNR and FQNEAQ (reference sequence). The chain's CDR3 is CASSWTGIGEGGYTF. Here the CDR3 DNA reads TGTGCCAGCTCTTGGACAGGGATTGGAGAGGGCGGCTACACCTTC.

V usage is TRBV7-2 and J usage is TRBJ2-3, with TRBD2 matching 10 bases. The V gene end was trimmed by 2 bases and the J gene end by 5 bases; junction bases not matched to a gene: 10. Germline CDR1 is SGHTA and CDR2 is FQGNSA. This CDR3 spans 17 amino acids. The CDR3 DNA reads TGTGCCAGCAGCTTAAGGGCTAGCGGGGGCGTAATAGATACGCAGTATTTT. This gives the protein CASSLRASGGVIDTQYF. Supplemented by reference TRBV7-2 and TRBJ2-3, the full variable domain reads GAGVSQSPSNKVTEKGKDVELRCDPISGHTALYWYRQSLGQGLEFLIYFQGNSAPDKSGLPSDRFSAERTGGSVSTLTIQRTQQEDSAVYLCASSLRASGGVIDTQYFGPGTRLTVL.

In DNA form, the CDR3 reads TGTGCCAGCAGCCAACTAGCGGGAGAGAACTACGAGCAGTACTTC. The encoded protein is CASSQLAGENYEQYF. The rearrangement joins TRBV5-5 to TRBJ2-7, with TRBD2 identical over 11 bases. Trimming took 4 bases from V and 3 from J; bases not matched to a gene: 6. CDR3 size: 15 residues. Germline CDR1 reads SGHKS; CDR2 reads YYEKEE (reference sequence).

This clone has just one count. The V call is TRBV5-1, the J call TRBJ1-6; the match to TRBD1 covers 7 bases. V was pared by 5 bases and J by 10 bases, with 9 bases of the junction left unmatched. The CDR3 is 14 amino acids. The germline CDR1 and CDR2 sequences are SGHRS and YFSETQ. CDR3 DNA: TGCGCCAGCAGAAGAGGGGGCGCAGGATCACCCCTCCACTTT. Protein sequence: CASRRGGAGSPLHF.

V gene TRBV5-1 combines with J gene TRBJ2-2; 11 bases align to TRBD2. The CDR3 has 17 residues. Germline V gene data show CDR1 as SGHRS and CDR2 as YFSETQ. V shed 3 bases, J shed 5 bases, and the junction held 9 bases outside the gene matches. The CDR3 DNA reads TGCGCCAGCAGCTCTCGACTAGCGGGAAAGATAACCGGGGAGCTGTTTTTT. Translating gives CASSSRLAGKITGELFF.

The chain employs TRBV5-4 and TRBJ2-5, with TRBD2 matching 7 bases. V shed 0 bases and J 8 bases; nucleotides not matched to a gene: 7. The CDR3 runs 14 residues. CDR1 and CDR2 (germline): SGHNT, YYREEE (reference sequence). CDR3 region: CASSLAGTKDTQYF. DNA for the CDR3: TGTGCCAGCAGCTTGGCCGGGACTAAGGATACCCAGTACTTC.

The rearrangement links TRBV7-6 to TRBJ1-1; D may be TRBD1 (6 bases). Germline V CDR1 and CDR2: SGHVS, FNYEAQ. The CDR3 length is 13 residues. Trimming removed 0 bases from V and 5 bases from J, with 7 bases in between. Here the CDR3 DNA reads TGTGCCAGCAGCTTAGCACAGGGAACTGAAGCTTTCTTT. Amino acids: CASSLAQGTEAFF.

The chain employs TRBV6-5 and TRBJ2-1; 7 bases line up with TRBD2. Germline assignment: CDR1 MNHEY and CDR2 SVGAGI. Trimming at V came to 5 bases and at J to 4 bases, leaving 8 bases not matched to a gene. There are 15 residues in the CDR3. The CDR3 loop reads CASSRLAGGYNEQFF. In DNA, the CDR3 is TGTGCCAGCAGTAGACTAGCCGGGGGGTACAATGAGCAGTTCTTC.

The CDR3 DNA sequence: TGTGCCAGCACCTGGACAGGGGGCGTCAAAAACATTCAGTACTTC. Translating gives CASTWTGGVKNIQYF. This rearrangement joins TRBV6-5 to TRBJ2-4, with 11 bases fitting TRBD1. CDR1 is MNHEY and CDR2 is SVGAGI in the germline V gene. J lost 3 bases, V lost 7 bases, and 5 bases had no gene match. The CDR3 totals 15 residues.

This clone turned up a few times. This chain links TRBV12-3 or TRBV12-4 with TRBJ1-1; D call uncertain. The CDR3 runs 11 residues. The germline V and J ends were trimmed by 3 bases and 11 bases, with 10 bases remaining between them. CDR3 DNA: TGTGCCAGCAGTTTGCGAGGATCGGCTTTCTTT. It translates to CASSLRGSAFF.

This clone was found once. This chain joins TRBV29-1 and TRBJ2-4, with D perhaps matching TRBD2 (6 bases). Germline loops: CDR1 SQVTM, CDR2 ANQGSEA. This CDR3 is built from 14 residues. The V end lost 2 bases, the J end lost 1 base, and 9 bases lay between the germline ends. The DNA of the CDR3 is TGCAGCGTTGAAACTAGCCCCGCCAAAAACATTCAGTACTTC. Its protein product is CSVETSPAKNIQYF.

CDR3 bases: TGTGCCAGCAGCCGAACTCGCAATAATGAAAAACTGTTTTTT. Encoded protein: CASSRTRNNEKLFF. The V and J genes are TRBV3-1 (or the pseudogene TRBV3-2) and TRBJ1-4; unclear D gene. Trimming cost V 4 bases and J 4 bases, with 10 bases left between them. In germline, CDR1 is LGHDT, CDR2 YNNKEL (reference sequence). CDR3 length: 14 residues.

The chain couples TRBV7-2 to TRBJ1-1; 8 bases match TRBD1. The germline V gene encodes CDR1 SGHTA and CDR2 FQGNSA. Germline trimming cut 3 bases from V and 3 bases from J; bases unmatched to any gene: 3. CDR3 length equals 14 residues. CDR3 region: CASSFGTGYTEAFF. CDR3 bases: TGTGCCAGCAGCTTCGGGACAGGTTACACTGAAGCTTTCTTT. The full variable domain, completed using reference TRBV7-2 and TRBJ1-1, is GAGVSQSPSNKVTEKGKDVELRCDPISGHTALYWYRQSLGQGLEFLIYFQGNSAPDKSGLPSDRFSAERTGGSVSTLTIQRTQQEDSAVYLCASSFGTGYTEAFFGQGTRLTVV.

The genes are TRBV10-3 and TRBJ2-1, with 7 bases fitting TRBD1. From germline, CDR1 is ENHRY and CDR2 SYGVKD. The trim removed 8 bases at V and 7 bases at J, leaving 14 bases unmatched. CDR3 length: 15 residues. The CDR3 bases are TGTGCCATCCTGAGTACAGGGGCGATGAGGAATGAGCAGTTCTTC. Protein: CAILSTGAMRNEQFF.

The chain recombines TRBV18 with TRBJ2-1; 7 nucleotides line up with TRBD2. Unmatched junction bases numbered 4, after V lost 2 bases and J lost 3 bases. CDR3 size: 15 residues. Germline loops: CDR1 KGHSH, CDR2 LQKENI. CDR3 in amino acids: CASSPYGGDYNEQFF. In nucleotides, the CDR3 is TGTGCCAGCTCACCATATGGGGGGGACTACAATGAGCAGTTCTTC.

The gene calls are TRBV6-2 or TRBV6-3 and TRBJ2-7; 10 bases line up with TRBD1. The V gene's germline CDR1 is MNHEY and CDR2 SVGEGT. CDR3 length: 13 amino acids. Germline trimming cut 5 bases from V and 7 bases from J; bases unmatched to any gene: 5. In DNA form, the CDR3 reads TGTGCCAGCAGTCCCGGGACAGGGGTGGAGCAGTACTTC. Translating gives CASSPGTGVEQYF.

V usage is TRBV7-9 and J usage is TRBJ1-1; D gene uncertain. V dropped 2 bases and J dropped 1 base, with 11 bases sitting between them. The CDR3 runs 15 residues. The germline V gene has CDR1 SEHNR and CDR2 FQNEAQ (reference sequence). The CDR3 nucleotides are TGTGCCAGCAGCTTATTCGGTCGATCGAACACTGAAGCTTTCTTT. Translating gives CASSLFGRSNTEAFF.

This chain links TRBV18 with TRBJ2-5; unclear D gene. The germline V gene encodes CDR1 KGHSH and CDR2 LQKENI. There are 14 residues in the CDR3. Trimming removed 0 bases at V and 1 base at J, with 6 bases between. CDR3 loop: CASSPPSLQETQYF. The CDR3 DNA sequence: TGTGCCAGCTCACCACCGTCCCTCCAAGAGACCCAGTACTTC.

This clone showed up just a few times. The V call is TRBV10-3, the J call TRBJ2-1; D is possibly TRBD2 (5 bases). V lost 4 bases to trimming and J lost 0 bases, with 16 bases between them. The germline CDR1 and CDR2 sequences are ENHRY and SYGVKD. The CDR3 extends over 17 amino acids. The CDR3 coding sequence is TGTGCCATCAGTGCCCTGGGCGCGGGCCCCTCCTACAATGAGCAGTTCTTC. Encoded protein: CAISALGAGPSYNEQFF.

The chain joins TRBV5-4 to TRBJ2-3; 10 positions match TRBD2. The V and J ends lost 3 bases and 3 bases, in that order; junction bases with no gene match: 4. The V gene's germline CDR1 is SGHNT and CDR2 YYREEE (reference sequence). The CDR3 is 15 residues long. CDR3 loop: CASSSRAGGTDTQYF. The CDR3 bases are TGTGCCAGCAGCTCTAGAGCGGGAGGGACAGATACGCAGTATTTT.